Below, one TCR beta chain is given with its context. Antigen: not known. The data were taken from a study of graft-versus-host responses after intestinal transplantation. At the level of the study: Anti-thymocyte globulin induction preceded about 3 years of tacrolimus and steroid maintenance in all recipients.

Assay: immunoSEQ multiplex PCR; the TCRdb copy retains only in-frame clones and omits some. The sample has some 62,000 clones, more than 85% seen once. This CDR3 region has 15 residues. The V and J ends lost 4 bases and 7 bases, in that order; junction bases with no gene match: 11. CDR1 is SGHNT, CDR2 YYREEE, per germline (reference sequence). Sequenced material: unstimulated CD8+ T cells sorted from spleen or lymph node cells, taken before transplant. The sequence came from a human donor who was the organ donor for an intestinal transplant. This chain links TRBV5-4 with TRBJ2-1; TRBD2 agrees at 7 bases. CDR3 in amino acids: CASSNSGMGWNEQFF. CDR3 nucleotide sequence: TGTGCCAGCAGCAACAGCGGGATGGGTTGGAATGAGCAGTTCTTC.